This T cell receptor beta chain was identified during a study of cytomegalovirus exposure and HLA in healthy donors. Vbeta (60) and Jbeta (13) primers were used in the PCR. The protocol was immunoSEQ multiplex PCR, while the TCRdb copy is restricted to in-frame clones and leaves out a portion. The table lists some 110,000 clones, approximately 80% of them singletons. Study results and limitations: The authors later linked a missense DCLRE1C variant to TCR beta V- and J-gene trimming. Most TCR sequences were uncommon, yet certain public TCRs appeared in many donors. Presence/absence analyses rested on an assumption that sequencing depth was roughly uniform across donors.

In this sample, this clone turned up once. Its target is unknown. The same CDR3 is also encoded by other DNA sequences in this sample. Sequencing was carried out using PBMCs. This receptor was identified in a woman aged 25-40 years in good health and CMV-seronegative.

CDR3 region: CASSLGQGAEAFF. DNA for the CDR3: TGTGCCAGCAGCTTAGGACAGGGTGCTGAAGCTTTCTTT. The chain employs TRBV7-9 and TRBJ1-1, with 7 nucleotides matching TRBD1. The CDR3 sequence is 13 residues long. CDR1 and CDR2 (germline): SEHNR, FQNEAQ (reference sequence). The ends lost 1 base at V and 6 bases at J; junction bases unmatched: 2.